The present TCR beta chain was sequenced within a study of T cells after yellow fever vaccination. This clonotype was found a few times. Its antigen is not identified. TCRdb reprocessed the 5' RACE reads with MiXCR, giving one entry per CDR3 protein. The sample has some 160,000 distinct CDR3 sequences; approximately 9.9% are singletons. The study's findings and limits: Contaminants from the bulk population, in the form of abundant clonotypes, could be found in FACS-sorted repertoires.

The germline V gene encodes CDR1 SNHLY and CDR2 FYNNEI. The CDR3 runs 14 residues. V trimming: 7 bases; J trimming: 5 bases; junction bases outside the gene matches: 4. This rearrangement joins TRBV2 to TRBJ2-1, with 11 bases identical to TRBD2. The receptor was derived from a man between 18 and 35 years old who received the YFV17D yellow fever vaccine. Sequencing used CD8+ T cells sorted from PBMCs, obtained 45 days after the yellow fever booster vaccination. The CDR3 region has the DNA TGTGCCAGCAAACCTAGCGGGGGGAACAATGAGCAGTTCTTC. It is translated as CASKPSGGNNEQFF.